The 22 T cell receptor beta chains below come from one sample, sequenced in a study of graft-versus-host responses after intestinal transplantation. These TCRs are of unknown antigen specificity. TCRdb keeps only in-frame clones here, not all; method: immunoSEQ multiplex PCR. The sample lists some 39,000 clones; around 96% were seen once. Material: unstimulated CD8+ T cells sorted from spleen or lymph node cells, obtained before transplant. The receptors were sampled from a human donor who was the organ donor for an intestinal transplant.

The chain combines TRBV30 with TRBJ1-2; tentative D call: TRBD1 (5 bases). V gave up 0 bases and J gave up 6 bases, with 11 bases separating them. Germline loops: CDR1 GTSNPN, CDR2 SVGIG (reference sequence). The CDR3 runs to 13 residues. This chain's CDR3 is CAWSVSGRDGYTF. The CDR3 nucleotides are TGTGCCTGGAGTGTGTCAGGGAGGGATGGCTACACCTTC.

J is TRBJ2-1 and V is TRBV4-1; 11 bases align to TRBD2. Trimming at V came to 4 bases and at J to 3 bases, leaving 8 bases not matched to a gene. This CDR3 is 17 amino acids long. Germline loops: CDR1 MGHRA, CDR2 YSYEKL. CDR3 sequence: CASSPSVAGGLYNEQFF. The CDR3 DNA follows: TGCGCCAGCAGCCCCTCGGTAGCGGGGGGGCTCTACAATGAGCAGTTCTTC.

The DNA for the CDR3 is TGCGCCAGCAGCCGGCACAGGGGAGCCTACAATGAGCAGTTCTTC. It encodes CASSRHRGAYNEQFF. The rearrangement links TRBV4-3 to TRBJ2-1; TRBD1 agrees at 7 bases. Trimming removed 4 bases from V and 2 bases from J; junction bases left unmatched: 5. CDR3 size: 15 residues. In germline, CDR1 is LGHNA, CDR2 YSLEER.

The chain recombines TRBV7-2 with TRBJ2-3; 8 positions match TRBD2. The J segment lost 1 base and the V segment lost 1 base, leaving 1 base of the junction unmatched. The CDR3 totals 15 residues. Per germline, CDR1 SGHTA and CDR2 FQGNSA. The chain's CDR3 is CASSLVRGGTDTQYF. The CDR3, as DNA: TGTGCCAGCAGCTTAGTGCGGGGGGGCACAGATACGCAGTATTTT.

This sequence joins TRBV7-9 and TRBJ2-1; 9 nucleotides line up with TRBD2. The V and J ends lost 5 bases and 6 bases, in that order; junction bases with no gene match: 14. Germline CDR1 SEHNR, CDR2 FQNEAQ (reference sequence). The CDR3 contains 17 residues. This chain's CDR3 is CASSPRGGGEALNEQFF. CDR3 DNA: TGTGCCAGCAGCCCGCGGGGCGGGGGGGAGGCTCTCAATGAGCAGTTCTTC.

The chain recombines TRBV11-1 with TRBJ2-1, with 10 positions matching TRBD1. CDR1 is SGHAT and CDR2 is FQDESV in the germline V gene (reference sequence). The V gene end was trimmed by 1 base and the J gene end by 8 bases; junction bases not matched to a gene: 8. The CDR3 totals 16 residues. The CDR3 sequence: CASSLESGDRGYEQFF. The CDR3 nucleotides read TGTGCCAGCAGCTTAGAATCTGGGGACAGGGGCTATGAGCAGTTCTTC.

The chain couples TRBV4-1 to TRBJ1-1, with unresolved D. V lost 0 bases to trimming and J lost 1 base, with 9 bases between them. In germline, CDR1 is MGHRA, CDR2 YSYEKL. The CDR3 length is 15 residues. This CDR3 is CASSQEDRANTEAFF. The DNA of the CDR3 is TGCGCCAGCAGCCAAGAGGATAGGGCGAACACTGAAGCTTTCTTT.

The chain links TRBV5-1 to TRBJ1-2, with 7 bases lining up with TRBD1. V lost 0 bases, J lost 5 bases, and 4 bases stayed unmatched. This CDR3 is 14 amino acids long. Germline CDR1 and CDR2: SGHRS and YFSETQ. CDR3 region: CASSLDYRGYGYTF. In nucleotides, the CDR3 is TGCGCCAGCAGCTTGGACTACAGGGGATATGGCTACACCTTC.

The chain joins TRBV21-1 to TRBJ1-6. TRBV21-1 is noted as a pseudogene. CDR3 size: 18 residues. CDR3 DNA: TGTGCCAGCAGCAAAGTGTGCCACTCTCGCTCCTATAATTCACCCCTCCACTTT. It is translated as CASSKVCHSRSYNSPLHF.

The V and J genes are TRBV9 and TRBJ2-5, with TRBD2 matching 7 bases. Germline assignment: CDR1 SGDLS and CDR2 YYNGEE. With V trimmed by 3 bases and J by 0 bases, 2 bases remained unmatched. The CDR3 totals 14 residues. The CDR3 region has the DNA TGTGCCAGCAGCGAGCGGGGAGACCAAGAGACCCAGTACTTC. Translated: CASSERGDQETQYF.

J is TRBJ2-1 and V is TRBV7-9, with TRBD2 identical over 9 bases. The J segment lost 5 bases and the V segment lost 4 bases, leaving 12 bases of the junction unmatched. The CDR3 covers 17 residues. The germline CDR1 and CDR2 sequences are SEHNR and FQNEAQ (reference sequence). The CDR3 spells CASSSPLDSGGNNEQFF. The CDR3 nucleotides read TGTGCCAGCAGCTCCCCTCTGGATAGCGGGGGCAACAATGAGCAGTTCTTC. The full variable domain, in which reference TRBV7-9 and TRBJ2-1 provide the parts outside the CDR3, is DTGVSQNPRHKITKRGQNVTFRCDPISEHNRLYWYRQTLGQGPEFLTYFQNEAQLEKSRLLSDRFSAERPKGSFSTLEIQRTEQGDSAMYLCASSSPLDSGGNNEQFFGPGTRLTVL.

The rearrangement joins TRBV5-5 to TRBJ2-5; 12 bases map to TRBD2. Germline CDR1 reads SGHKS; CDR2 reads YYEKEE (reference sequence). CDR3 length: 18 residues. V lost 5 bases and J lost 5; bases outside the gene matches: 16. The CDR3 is CASRMPPGLAGREETQYF. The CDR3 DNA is TGTGCCAGCAGGATGCCCCCCGGACTAGCGGGGAGGGAGGAGACCCAGTACTTC.

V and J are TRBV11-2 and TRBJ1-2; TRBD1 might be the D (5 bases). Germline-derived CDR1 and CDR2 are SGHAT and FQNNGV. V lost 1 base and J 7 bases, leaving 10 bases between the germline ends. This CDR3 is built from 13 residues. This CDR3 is CASSLVRAGGYTF. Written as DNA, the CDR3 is TGTGCCAGCAGCTTAGTCAGGGCAGGTGGCTACACCTTC.

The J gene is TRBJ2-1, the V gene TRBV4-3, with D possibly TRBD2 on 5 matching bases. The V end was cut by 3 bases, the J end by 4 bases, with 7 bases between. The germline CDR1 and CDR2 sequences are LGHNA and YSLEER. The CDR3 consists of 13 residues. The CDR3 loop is CASSHGGYNEQFF. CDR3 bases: TGCGCCAGCAGCCACGGCGGGTACAATGAGCAGTTCTTC.

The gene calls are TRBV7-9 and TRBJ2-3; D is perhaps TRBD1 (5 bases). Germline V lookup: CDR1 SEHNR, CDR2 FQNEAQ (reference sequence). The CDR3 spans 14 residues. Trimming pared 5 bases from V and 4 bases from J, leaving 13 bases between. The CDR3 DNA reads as TGTGCCAGCAGCCCCCCAGGGATTCCAGATACGCAGTATTTT. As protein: CASSPPGIPDTQYF.

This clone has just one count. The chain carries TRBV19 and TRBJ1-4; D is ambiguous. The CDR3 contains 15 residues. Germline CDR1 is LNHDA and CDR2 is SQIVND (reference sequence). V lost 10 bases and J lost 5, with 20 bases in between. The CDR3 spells CATHRGPDPNEKLFF. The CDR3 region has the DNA TGTGCCACCCACCGTGGGCCGGACCCGAATGAAAAACTGTTTTTT. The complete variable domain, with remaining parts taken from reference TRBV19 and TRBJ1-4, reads DGGITQSPKYLFRKEGQNVTLSCEQNLNHDAMYWYRQDPGQGLRLIYYSQIVNDFQKGDIAEGYSVSREKKESFPLTVTSAQKNPTAFYLCATHRGPDPNEKLFFGSGTQLSVL.

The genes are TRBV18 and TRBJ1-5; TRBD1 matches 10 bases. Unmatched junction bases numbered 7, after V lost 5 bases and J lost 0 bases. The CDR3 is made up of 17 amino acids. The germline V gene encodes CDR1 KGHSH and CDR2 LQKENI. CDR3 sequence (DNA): TGTGCCAGCTCATGGACAGGGGGACCTTATAGCAATCAGCCCCAGCATTTT. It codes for CASSWTGGPYSNQPQHF.

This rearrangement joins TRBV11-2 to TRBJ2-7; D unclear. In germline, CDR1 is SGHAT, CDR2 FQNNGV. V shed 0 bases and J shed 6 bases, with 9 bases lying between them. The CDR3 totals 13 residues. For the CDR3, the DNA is TGTGCCAGCAGCTTAGATATGGGCAGCGAGCAGTACTTC. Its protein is CASSLDMGSEQYF.

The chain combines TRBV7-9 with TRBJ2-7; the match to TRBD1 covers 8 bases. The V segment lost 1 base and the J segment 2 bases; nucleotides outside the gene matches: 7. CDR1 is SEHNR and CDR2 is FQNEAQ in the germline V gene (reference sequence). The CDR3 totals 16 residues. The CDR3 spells CASSLVKGTGAYEQYF. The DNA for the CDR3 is TGTGCCAGCAGCTTAGTGAAGGGGACAGGAGCCTACGAGCAGTACTTC.

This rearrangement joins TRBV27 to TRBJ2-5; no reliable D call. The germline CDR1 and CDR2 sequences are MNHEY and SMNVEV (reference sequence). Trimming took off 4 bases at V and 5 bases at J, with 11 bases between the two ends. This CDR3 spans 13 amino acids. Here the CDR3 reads CASSSPADETQYF. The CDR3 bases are TGTGCCAGCAGTTCCCCCGCGGATGAGACCCAGTACTTC.

The CDR3, as DNA: TGCGCCAGCAGCCCTGATGGGACGGCGGATTATCAGCCCCAGCATTTT. Protein product: CASSPDGTADYQPQHF. This rearrangement joins TRBV4-3 to TRBJ1-5; TRBD1 might be the D (5 bases). Germline assignment: CDR1 LGHNA and CDR2 YSLEER. V was trimmed by 4 bases and J by 5 bases, leaving 18 bases between them. This CDR3 is 16 amino acids long.

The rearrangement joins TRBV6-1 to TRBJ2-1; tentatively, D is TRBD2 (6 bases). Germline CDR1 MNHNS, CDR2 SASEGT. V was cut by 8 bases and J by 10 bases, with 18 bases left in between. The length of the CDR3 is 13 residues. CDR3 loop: CASGDLVGWEQFF. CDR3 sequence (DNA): TGTGCCAGCGGGGACTTAGTGGGGTGGGAGCAGTTCTTC.